This TCR beta chain was sequenced in a study of CD8 T cells in Susac syndrome. Random hexamers served to reverse transcribe roughly 0.5 to 1 ug RNA. TCRdb reanalysed the immunoSEQ multiplex PCR reads using MiXCR and keeps one entry per CDR3 protein. The sample includes roughly 190,000 distinct CDR3 sequences, approximately 93% of them seen just once. The source is a human donor in good health. Sequenced: CD4+ T cells from PBMCs.

The CDR3 DNA reads TGCAGTGCTTGGATCCGGGATAGAAATTCACCCCTCCACTTT. It encodes CSAWIRDRNSPLHF. The V call is TRBV20-1, the J call TRBJ1-6; D is unresolved. Trimming shortened V by 5 bases and J by 7 bases, and 15 bases separated the two germline ends. Germline CDR1 DFQATT, CDR2 SNEGSKA (reference sequence). The CDR3 extends over 14 amino acids.